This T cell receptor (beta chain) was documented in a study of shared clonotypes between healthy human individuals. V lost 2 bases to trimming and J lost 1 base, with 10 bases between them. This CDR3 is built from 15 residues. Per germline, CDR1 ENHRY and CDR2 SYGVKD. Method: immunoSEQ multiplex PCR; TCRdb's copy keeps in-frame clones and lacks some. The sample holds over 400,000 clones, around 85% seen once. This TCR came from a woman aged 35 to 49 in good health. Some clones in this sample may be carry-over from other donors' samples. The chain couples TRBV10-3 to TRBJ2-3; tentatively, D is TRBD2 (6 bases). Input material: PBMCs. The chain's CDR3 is CAISEGDWRTDTQYF. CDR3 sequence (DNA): TGTGCCATCAGTGAGGGGGACTGGCGCACAGATACGCAGTATTTT.